This T cell receptor (beta chain) was profiled in a study of CD8 T cells in ankylosing spondylitis. V dropped 4 bases and J dropped 0 bases, with 3 bases sitting between them. This CDR3 region has 13 residues. Germline lookup yields CDR1 LGHDT and CDR2 YNNKEL (reference sequence). Broader study findings: What seemed typical of ankylosing spondylitis blood was a TCR beta motif built from eight highly homologous variants.

One entry per CDR3 protein, called by TCRdb with MiXCR from the 5' RACE reads. This sample has around 440,000 distinct CDR3 sequences, with roughly a sixth found just once. This clonotype was counted many times. Its antigen remains unknown. This TCR was recovered from a male donor with ankylosing spondylitis. The chain carries TRBV3-1 and TRBJ2-2; D ambiguous. Sequencing used blood, either unsorted or a sorted T cell fraction (not recorded which). CDR3 amino acids: CASSRPNTGELFF. Here the CDR3 DNA reads TGTGCCAGCAGCCGACCGAACACCGGGGAGCTGTTTTTT.